This T cell receptor (beta chain) was identified in a study of blood T cell repertoires in COVID-19. Turning to the study itself: From the United States, Italy and Spain came samples of acute and convalescent COVID-19. Sources were T cells, B-cell-depleted T cells, or PBMCs; the material itself was cDNA or gDNA.

V dropped 5 bases and J dropped 5 bases, with 7 bases sitting between them. This CDR3 has 11 amino acids. Germline CDR1 MGHDK, CDR2 SYGVNS. In the original processing: The authors estimated nucleated cell counts from reference gene primer amplification. The data were produced by immunoSEQ multiplex PCR, yet TCRdb's version contains in-frame clones alone and is incomplete. That table gives V, J and clone size, and the DNA gave D and trimming. Of fewer than 250,000 clones in the sample, 88% are singletons; the top ten hold under 5%. The receptor was isolated from a human donor in a cohort sampled during active COVID-19. The chain couples TRBV25-1 to TRBJ2-7, with D maybe TRBD2 (6 bases). The material sequenced was peripheral blood. The CDR3 coding sequence is TGTGCCAGCAGTCGCGGGGACGAGCAGTACTTC. The encoded protein is CASSRGDEQYF.